The T cell receptor (beta chain) described here comes from a study of CD8+ T cells in alopecia areata. Study conclusions and caveats: Normal skin's resident alphabeta T cells are sequenced alongside lesional scalp T cells. Lesional scalp, especially alopecia totalis/universalis, showed higher clonality than normal scalp. Patients shared TCRs less clearly than mice did, possibly for HLA-related reasons.

The CDR3 runs to 15 residues. V lost 3 bases, J lost 4 bases, and 13 bases lay in between. Germline CDR1 is SGHTA and CDR2 is FQGTGA. Comments on this clone: Antigen unknown.

Peripheral blood, together with lesional scalp punch biopsies, was collected from alopecia areata patients. Sequencing templates came from extracted RNA that was reverse transcribed into cDNA. Sequenced by immunoSEQ multiplex PCR; TCRdb stores in-frame clones only, minus some. There are roughly 130,000 clones in the sample; 58% occur only once, and roughly 4.5% lies in the top ten. This TCR derives from a human donor with alopecia areata. Sequences were derived from CD4+ T cells sorted from blood, sampled at week 0. The V gene is TRBV7-3, the J gene TRBJ1-5; perhaps TRBD1 as D (5 bases). CDR3 DNA: TGTGCCAGCAGCTTGAAGGGAGGGGTAAATCAGCCCCAGCATTTT. This sequence encodes CASSLKGGVNQPQHF.